The 16 T cell receptor beta chains below all came from one sample that was sequenced in a study of T cell responses to AZD1222 COVID-19 vaccine. Clones were sequenced by immunoSEQ multiplex PCR, and TCRdb holds only the in-frame ones, with some missing. This table has roughly 110,000 clones, more than 70% appearing once. Sequences were derived from peripheral blood, sampled 28 days after the second AZD1222 dose. These receptors all stem from an adult who received the AZD1222 COVID-19 vaccine.

This clone was detected once. This sequence joins TRBV6-1 and TRBJ2-1; weak D call: TRBD1 (6 bases). Trimming stripped 5 bases from V and 8 bases from J, with 19 bases between. The germline V gene has CDR1 MNHNS and CDR2 SASEGT. The CDR3 sequence is 15 residues long. CDR3 residues: CASSQDSGKWDEQFF. The CDR3 nucleotides read TGTGCCAGCAGTCAGGACAGCGGAAAATGGGATGAGCAGTTCTTC.

The rearrangement links TRBV18 to TRBJ2-5; D is ambiguous. This CDR3 comprises 14 residues. The germline gives CDR1 KGHSH, CDR2 LQKENI. Trimming removed 3 bases from V and 1 base from J, with 9 bases in between. CDR3 coding DNA: TGTGCCAGCTCACCGGTCAGAAGCCAAGAGACCCAGTACTTC. Protein: CASSPVRSQETQYF.

The chain uses TRBV5-1 and TRBJ1-1; D unclear. In germline, CDR1 is SGHRS, CDR2 YFSETQ. This CDR3 comprises 14 residues. Trimming took off 7 bases at V and 0 bases at J, with 13 bases between the two ends. The CDR3 sequence is CASLPGLMNTEAFF. CDR3 in DNA: TGCGCCAGCCTCCCGGGCTTAATGAACACTGAAGCTTTCTTT. Filled out from reference TRBV5-1 and TRBJ1-1, the complete variable domain reads KAGVTQTPRYLIKTRGQQVTLSCSPISGHRSVSWYQQTPGQGLQFLFEYFSETQRNKGNFPGRFSGRQFSNSRSEMNVSTLELGDSALYLCASLPGLMNTEAFFGQGTRLTVV.

The V call is TRBV28, the J call TRBJ1-3; D gene uncertain. Germline V gene sequence: CDR1 MDHEN, CDR2 SYDVKM. The CDR3 runs to 14 residues. V lost 6 bases and J lost 0, with 9 bases in between. The CDR3 DNA follows: TGTGCCAGCAGAGACGTCAACTCTGGAAACACCATATATTTT. It translates to CASRDVNSGNTIYF.

This chain uses TRBV6-2 or TRBV6-3 with TRBJ1-5; D not certain. CDR1 MNHEY and CDR2 SVGEGT come from the germline V gene. Deletions cut 2 bases from V and 7 bases from J, with 12 bases between. The CDR3 loop spans 14 amino acids. The CDR3 sequence: CASSYGGAGQPQHF. CDR3 DNA: TGTGCCAGCAGTTACGGAGGAGCCGGCCAGCCCCAGCATTTT.

This chain uses TRBV2 with TRBJ2-1, with 8 positions matching TRBD1. There are 18 residues in the CDR3. CDR1 is SNHLY and CDR2 is FYNNEI in the germline V gene. V gave up 6 bases and J gave up 8 bases; unmatched junction bases: 21. CDR3 bases: TGTGCCAGCAGCGGCCCTAGGGGGAACGGACAGGGTGGCGATGAGCAGTTCTTC. Its translation is CASSGPRGNGQGGDEQFF.

The chain combines TRBV5-6 with TRBJ1-4; D call uncertain. The germline V gene encodes CDR1 SGHDT and CDR2 YYEEEE. CDR3 length equals 15 residues. Trimming shortened V by 1 base and J by 0 bases, and 7 bases separated the two germline ends. The CDR3 bases are TGTGCCAGCAGCTTGAACCTGCCAACTAATGAAAAACTGTTTTTT. Translated: CASSLNLPTNEKLFF.

The CDR3 is CASSYGSGREGNGYTF. Written as DNA, the CDR3 is TGTGCCAGCAGTTACGGTAGTGGTAGGGAAGGGAATGGCTACACCTTC. The chain recombines TRBV9 with TRBJ1-2; no definite D call. The CDR3 consists of 16 residues. Germline CDR1 SGDLS, CDR2 YYNGEE. The ends were cut back, 5 bases at V and 6 bases at J, with 23 bases in the middle.

The rearrangement links TRBV5-1 to TRBJ1-2; D not certain. Germline values: CDR1 SGHRS, CDR2 YFSETQ. The CDR3 contains 15 residues. V lost 0 bases and J lost 6, with 15 bases in between. Here the CDR3 reads CASSLGETPADGYTF. CDR3 nucleotide sequence: TGCGCCAGCAGCTTGGGGGAGACACCGGCTGATGGCTACACCTTC.

The chain has TRBV10-3 and TRBJ2-5, with TRBD2 identical over 7 bases. The CDR3 is 15 amino acids. V lost 4 bases, J lost 0 bases, and 5 bases stayed unmatched. Germline assignment: CDR1 ENHRY and CDR2 SYGVKD. The CDR3: CAISGSGGYQETQYF. As DNA, the CDR3 is TGTGCCATCAGTGGGTCCGGGGGGTACCAAGAGACCCAGTACTTC.

The J gene is TRBJ1-3, the V gene TRBV27, with a weak D call TRBD1 (5 bases). The CDR3 consists of 14 residues. Germline-derived CDR1 and CDR2 are MNHEY and SMNVEV (reference sequence). V was trimmed by 2 bases and J by 0 bases, leaving 5 bases between them. The CDR3 here is CASSLGGSGNTIYF. DNA for the CDR3: TGTGCCAGCAGTTTAGGGGGCTCTGGAAACACCATATATTTT.

This clone has a handful of counts. The CDR3 nucleotides are TGTGCCAGCAGCTCAGAGGGACTAGCGGGGAACGGGGGTACGCAGTATTTT. Residues: CASSSEGLAGNGGTQYF. The chain has TRBV7-2 and TRBJ2-3; 13 bases align to TRBD2. J lost 8 bases, V lost 4 bases, and 12 bases had no gene match. Germline V CDR1 and CDR2: SGHTA, FQGNSA. This CDR3 is 17 amino acids long.

The chain employs TRBV24-1 and TRBJ1-2; D is possibly TRBD1 (5 bases). The germline gives CDR1 KGHDR, CDR2 SFDVKD. This CDR3 comprises 16 residues. V dropped 5 bases and J dropped 2 bases, with 17 bases sitting between them. CDR3 residues: CATSGVGRDGNYGYTF. In nucleotides, the CDR3 is TGTGCCACCAGTGGTGTGGGACGGGACGGCAACTATGGCTACACCTTC.

This chain uses TRBV9 with TRBJ2-1; no definite D call. From germline, CDR1 is SGDLS and CDR2 YYNGEE. Trimming left V 0 bases short and J 0 bases short, with 7 bases between. The CDR3 has 15 amino acids. The CDR3 DNA follows: TGTGCCAGCAGCGTAGAGGATAGCTCCTACAATGAGCAGTTCTTC. The encoded protein is CASSVEDSSYNEQFF.

The J gene is TRBJ1-5, the V gene TRBV24-1; D is unclear. This CDR3 has 13 residues. Trimming stripped 6 bases from V and 5 bases from J, with 10 bases between. Germline V gene data show CDR1 as KGHDR and CDR2 as SFDVKD. CDR3 nucleotide sequence: TGTGCCACCAGTTCCGGGTATGATCAGCCCCAGCATTTT. Its protein is CATSSGYDQPQHF.

This chain uses TRBV10-1 with TRBJ1-1, with D possibly TRBD1 on 5 matching bases. Germline V CDR1 and CDR2: WNHNN, SYGVQD (reference sequence). The V end lost 0 bases, the J end lost 7 bases, and 15 bases lay between the germline ends. This CDR3 is 15 amino acids long. CDR3 protein: CASSESAGPRGEAFF. In DNA form, the CDR3 reads TGCGCCAGCAGTGAGTCGGCGGGACCGAGGGGTGAAGCTTTCTTT.